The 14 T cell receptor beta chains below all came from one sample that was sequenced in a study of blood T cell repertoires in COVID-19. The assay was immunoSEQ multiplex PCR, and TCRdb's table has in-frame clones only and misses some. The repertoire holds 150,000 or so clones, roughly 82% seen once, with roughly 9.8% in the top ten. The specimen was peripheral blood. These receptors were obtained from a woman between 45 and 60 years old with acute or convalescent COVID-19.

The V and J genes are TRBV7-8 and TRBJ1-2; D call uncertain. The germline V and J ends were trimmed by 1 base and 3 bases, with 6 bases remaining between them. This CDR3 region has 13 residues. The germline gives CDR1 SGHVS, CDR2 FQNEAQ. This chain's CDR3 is CASSLDPDYGYTF. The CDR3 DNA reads TGTGCCAGCAGCTTAGATCCAGACTATGGCTACACCTTC.

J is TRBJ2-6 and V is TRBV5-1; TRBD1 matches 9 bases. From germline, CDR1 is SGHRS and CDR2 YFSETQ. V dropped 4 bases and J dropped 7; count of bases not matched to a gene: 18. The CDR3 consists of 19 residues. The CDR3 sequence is CASSPEGTGTFLSANVLTF. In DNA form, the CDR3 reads TGCGCCAGCAGCCCGGAGGGGACAGGGACCTTTCTGAGTGCCAACGTCCTGACTTTC. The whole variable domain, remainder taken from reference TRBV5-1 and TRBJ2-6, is KAGVTQTPRYLIKTRGQQVTLSCSPISGHRSVSWYQQTPGQGLQFLFEYFSETQRNKGNFPGRFSGRQFSNSRSEMNVSTLELGDSALYLCASSPEGTGTFLSANVLTFGAGSRLTVL.

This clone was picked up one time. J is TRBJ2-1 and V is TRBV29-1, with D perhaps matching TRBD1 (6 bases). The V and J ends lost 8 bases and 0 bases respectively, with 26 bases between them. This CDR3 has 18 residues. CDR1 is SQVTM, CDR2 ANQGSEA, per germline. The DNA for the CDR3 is TGCAGCCCCCGAGGGCAGGGGCCCCCTGCTCGCTCCTACAATGAGCAGTTCTTC. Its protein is CSPRGQGPPARSYNEQFF.

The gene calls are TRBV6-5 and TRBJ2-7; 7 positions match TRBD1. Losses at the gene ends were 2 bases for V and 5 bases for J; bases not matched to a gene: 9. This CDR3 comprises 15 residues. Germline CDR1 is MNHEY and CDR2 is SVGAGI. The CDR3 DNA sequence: TGTGCCAGCAGTTACCTTATGGGGGACAGCCACGAGCAGTACTTC. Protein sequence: CASSYLMGDSHEQYF.

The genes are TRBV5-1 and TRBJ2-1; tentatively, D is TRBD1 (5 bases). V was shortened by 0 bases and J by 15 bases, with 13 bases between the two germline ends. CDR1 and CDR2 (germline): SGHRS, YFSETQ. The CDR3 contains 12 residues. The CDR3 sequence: CASSLVPGSWFF. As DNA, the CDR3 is TGCGCCAGCAGCTTGGTCCCAGGGTCTTGGTTCTTC. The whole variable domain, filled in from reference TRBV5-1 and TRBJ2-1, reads KAGVTQTPRYLIKTRGQQVTLSCSPISGHRSVSWYQQTPGQGLQFLFEYFSETQRNKGNFPGRFSGRQFSNSRSEMNVSTLELGDSALYLCASSLVPGSWFFGPGTRLTVL.

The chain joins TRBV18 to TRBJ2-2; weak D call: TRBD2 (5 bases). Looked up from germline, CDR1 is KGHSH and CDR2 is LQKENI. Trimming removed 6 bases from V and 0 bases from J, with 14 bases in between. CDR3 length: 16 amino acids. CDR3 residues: CASSRSVEANTGELFF. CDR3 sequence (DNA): TGTGCCAGCTCGCGATCAGTGGAGGCGAACACCGGGGAGCTGTTTTTT.

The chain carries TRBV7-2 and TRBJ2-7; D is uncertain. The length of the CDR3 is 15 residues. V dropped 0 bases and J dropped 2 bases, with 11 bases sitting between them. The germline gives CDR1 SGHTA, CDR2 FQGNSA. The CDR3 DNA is TGTGCCAGCAGCTTAGCCGTCGGCACAGCCTACGAGCAGTACTTC. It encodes CASSLAVGTAYEQYF.

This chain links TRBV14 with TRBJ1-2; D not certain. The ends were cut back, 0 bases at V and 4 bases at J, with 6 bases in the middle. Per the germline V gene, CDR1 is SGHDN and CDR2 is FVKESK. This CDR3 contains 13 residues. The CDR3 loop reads CASSQETFYGYTF. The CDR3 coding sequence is TGTGCCAGCAGCCAAGAAACATTCTATGGCTACACCTTC.

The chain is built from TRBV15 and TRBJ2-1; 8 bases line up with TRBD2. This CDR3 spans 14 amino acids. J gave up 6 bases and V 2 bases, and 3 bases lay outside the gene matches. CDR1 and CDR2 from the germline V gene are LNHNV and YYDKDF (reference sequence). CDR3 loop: CATSRPGTSNEQFF. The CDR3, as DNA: TGTGCCACCAGCAGACCCGGGACTAGCAATGAGCAGTTCTTC.

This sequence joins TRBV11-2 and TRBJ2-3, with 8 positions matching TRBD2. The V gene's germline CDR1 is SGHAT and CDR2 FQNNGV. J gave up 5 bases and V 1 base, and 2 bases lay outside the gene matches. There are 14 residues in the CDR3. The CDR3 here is CASSLGLAGDTQYF. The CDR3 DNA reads TGTGCCAGCAGCTTAGGCCTAGCGGGAGATACGCAGTATTTT.

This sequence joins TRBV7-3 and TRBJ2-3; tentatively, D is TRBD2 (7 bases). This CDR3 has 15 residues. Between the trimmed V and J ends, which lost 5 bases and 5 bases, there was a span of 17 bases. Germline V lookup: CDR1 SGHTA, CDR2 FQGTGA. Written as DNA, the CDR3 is TGTGCCAGCAGCCCGGAGGGGGGGGGCAAAGATACGCAGTATTTT. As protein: CASSPEGGGKDTQYF.

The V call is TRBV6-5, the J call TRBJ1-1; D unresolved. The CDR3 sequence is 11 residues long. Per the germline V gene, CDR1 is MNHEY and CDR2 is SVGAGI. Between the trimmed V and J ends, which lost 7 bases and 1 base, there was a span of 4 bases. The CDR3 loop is CASIRNTEAFF. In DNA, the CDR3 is TGTGCCAGCATCCGGAACACTGAAGCTTTCTTT.

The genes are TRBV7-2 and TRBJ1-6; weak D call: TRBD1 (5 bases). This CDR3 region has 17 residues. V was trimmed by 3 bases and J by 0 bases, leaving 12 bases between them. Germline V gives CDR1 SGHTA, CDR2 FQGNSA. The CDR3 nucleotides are TGTGCCAGCAGCTTCAGGGTAGGAAGCTCCTATAATTCACCCCTCCACTTT. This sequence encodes CASSFRVGSSYNSPLHF.

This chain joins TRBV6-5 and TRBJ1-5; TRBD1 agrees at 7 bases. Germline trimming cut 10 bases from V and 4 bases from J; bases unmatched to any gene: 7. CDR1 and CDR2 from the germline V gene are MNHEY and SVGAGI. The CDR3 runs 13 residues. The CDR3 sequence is CAIQTGRNQPQHF. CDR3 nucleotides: TGTGCCATCCAGACAGGGAGAAATCAGCCCCAGCATTTT.